This T cell receptor (beta chain) was identified in a study of T cell responses to AZD1222 COVID-19 vaccine. CDR1 is LNHDA and CDR2 is SQIVND in the germline V gene (reference sequence). V lost 7 bases and J 8 bases, leaving 9 bases between the germline ends. The CDR3 extends over 11 amino acids. Data came from immunoSEQ multiplex PCR; TCRdb stores just in-frame clones and leaves some out. Of around 120,000 clones listed, roughly 90% are singletons. Whole-study results and caveats: Compared with day 0, the breadth and depth of the Spike-specific TCR repertoire rose significantly after two doses of AZD1222.

A note on this clone: Antigen specificity is unknown.

This chain links TRBV19 with TRBJ2-1; D may be TRBD2 (6 bases). This TCR was sampled from an adult in good health. The sample consisted of peripheral blood, taken on day 0 of AZD1222 vaccination. This chain's CDR3 is CASKRAHEQFF. For the CDR3, the DNA is TGTGCCAGTAAGCGGGCCCATGAGCAGTTCTTC.